What follows are 9 T cell receptor beta chains derived from one specimen sequenced in a study of T cell clones after liver transplantation. The table came from immunoSEQ multiplex PCR; TCRdb's copy has only in-frame clones and leaves some out. The table has more than 100,000 clones, about 81% seen once. This sample comprised CD4+ T cells from blood, obtained approximately 4 years after liver transplant. These receptors were collected from a human patient who received a liver transplant. Certain T cells may be donor cells from the graft.

This chain uses TRBV9 with TRBJ2-5, with D possibly matching TRBD2 (6 bases). This CDR3 region has 15 residues. Germline loops: CDR1 SGDLS, CDR2 YYNGEE. The ends were cut back, 4 bases at V and 2 bases at J, with 15 bases in the middle. The CDR3 here is CASSTPTRGQETQYF. The CDR3 bases are TGTGCCAGCAGCACCCCGACTAGAGGGCAAGAGACCCAGTACTTC.

This clone was recorded only once. The rearrangement joins TRBV6-5 to TRBJ2-7; either TRBD1 or TRBD2 may supply D (5 bases each). The CDR3 spans 16 residues. The germline V gene encodes CDR1 MNHEY and CDR2 SVGAGI. With 4 bases removed from V and 2 bases from J, the gap between germline ends came to 18 bases. The CDR3 region is CASSFRDGYTPYEQYF. The CDR3 region has the DNA TGTGCCAGCAGTTTTAGGGACGGGTATACCCCCTACGAGCAGTACTTC.

The chain joins TRBV7-6 to TRBJ2-2, with D possibly being TRBD1 (5 bases). Germline CDR1 reads SGHVS; CDR2 reads FNYEAQ. CDR3 length: 13 residues. Trimming shortened V by 2 bases and J by 5 bases, and 6 bases separated the two germline ends. The CDR3 spells CASSLRGTGELFF. CDR3 nucleotide sequence: TGTGCCAGCAGCTTAAGGGGAACCGGGGAGCTGTTTTTT.

The chain combines TRBV7-2 with TRBJ2-4; perhaps TRBD1 as D (5 bases). Germline CDR1 SGHTA, CDR2 FQGNSA. Trimming shortened V by 0 bases and J by 0 bases, and 9 bases separated the two germline ends. The CDR3 contains 16 residues. The CDR3 loop reads CASSLADIVAKNIQYF. The CDR3, as DNA: TGTGCCAGCAGCTTAGCGGACATCGTAGCCAAAAACATTCAGTACTTC.

The rearrangement links TRBV7-9 to TRBJ2-2; no definite D call. The CDR3 has 15 amino acids. Trimming left V 3 bases short and J 1 base short, with 9 bases between. Per the germline V gene, CDR1 is SEHNR and CDR2 is FQNEAQ (reference sequence). DNA for the CDR3: TGTGCCAGCAGCTTCCCAGCGAAGAACACCGGGGAGCTGTTTTTT. Its translation is CASSFPAKNTGELFF.

This sequence joins TRBV5-4 and TRBJ2-3; 8 bases match TRBD2. From germline, CDR1 is SGHNT and CDR2 YYREEE (reference sequence). The V and J ends lost 4 bases and 1 base, in that order; junction bases with no gene match: 8. This CDR3 has 16 amino acids. The CDR3 sequence is CASSPYSGGGTDTQYF. The CDR3 DNA reads as TGTGCCAGCAGCCCCTATTCCGGGGGGGGCACAGATACGCAGTATTTT.

The chain joins TRBV2 to TRBJ1-3, with D unclear. The CDR3 length is 13 residues. Trimming pared 4 bases from V and 1 base from J, leaving 5 bases between. The germline V gene encodes CDR1 SNHLY and CDR2 FYNNEI. The CDR3 loop reads CASSASSGNTIYF. The DNA of the CDR3 is TGTGCCAGCAGTGCGAGTTCTGGAAACACCATATATTTT.

This clone has a single count. The rearrangement joins TRBV18 to TRBJ2-5; 10 positions match TRBD2. Germline CDR1 KGHSH, CDR2 LQKENI. This CDR3 spans 16 amino acids. Trimming took 4 bases from V and 3 from J; bases not matched to a gene: 8. The CDR3 spells CASSQGLATLKETQYF. The CDR3 coding sequence is TGTGCCAGCTCACAGGGACTAGCGACCTTAAAAGAGACCCAGTACTTC.

The V and J genes are TRBV7-9 and TRBJ2-3, with TRBD2 as a possible D gene (5 bases). V lost 2 bases to trimming and J lost 1 base, with 10 bases between them. In germline, CDR1 is SEHNR, CDR2 FQNEAQ (reference sequence). The CDR3 spans 15 residues. The CDR3 spells CASSLNSAGTDTQYF. CDR3 nucleotide sequence: TGTGCCAGCAGCTTAAATAGCGCGGGCACAGATACGCAGTATTTT.